The rows below give T cell receptor beta chains drawn from one sample of a study of cytomegalovirus exposure and HLA in healthy donors. Sequencing used immunoSEQ multiplex PCR; TCRdb keeps in-frame clones, though not all of them. The sample shows 75,000 to 100,000 clones, roughly four fifths of them seen only once. Material for sequencing was PBMCs. These receptors were collected from a young man in good health and CMV-seronegative. The CDR3 runs from the conserved cysteine through the conserved F or W. The order of the fields is clone size, J gene, D gene, V gene, CDR3 DNA, CDR3 protein. A D gene is named only where the DNA matches it firmly. Only some rows state a clone size, as once, few, many or a class for expanded clones.

size: NA; J: TRBJ1-2; D: TRBD1; V: TRBV9; DNA: TGTGCCAGCAGCGCACCCCACCGGGACAGCTATGGCTACACCTTC; CDR3: CASSAPHRDSYGYTF
size: NA; J: TRBJ1-1; D: NA; V: TRBV18; DNA: TGTGCCAGCTCACCACTAGGGGTCTCTGAAGCTTTCTTT; CDR3: CASSPLGVSEAFF
size: NA; J: TRBJ2-1; D: NA; V: TRBV5-6; DNA: TGTGCCAGCAGCGCAGGGGCGGCCTACAATGAGCAGTTCTTC; CDR3: CASSAGAAYNEQFF
size: NA; J: TRBJ1-2; D: NA; V: TRBV21-1; DNA: TGTGCCAGCAGAACAGTATACAACTATGGCTACACCTTC; CDR3: CASRTVYNYGYTF
size: NA; J: TRBJ1-2; D: TRBD1; V: TRBV11-2; DNA: TGTGCCAGCAGCTCCTCCACAGGGGCACCTAACTATGGCTACACCTTC; CDR3: CASSSSTGAPNYGYTF
size: NA; J: TRBJ1-1; D: TRBD1; V: TRBV5-4; DNA: TGTGCCAGCAGCCCTTCGCGGAGGACAGGGGGGAACACTGAAGCTTTCTTT; CDR3: CASSPSRRTGGNTEAFF
size: once; J: TRBJ2-7; D: TRBD1; V: TRBV7-6; DNA: TGTGCCAGCAGCTTAGCAGGTGGGACAGGGGGGTACGAGCAGTACTTC; CDR3: CASSLAGGTGGYEQYF
size: NA; J: TRBJ2-1; D: TRBD2; V: TRBV7-2; DNA: TGTGCCAGCAGCTTAAGCGGGGGACTCGGGGGCTACAATGAGCAGTTCTTC; CDR3: CASSLSGGLGGYNEQFF
size: NA; J: TRBJ1-1; D: NA; V: TRBV7-2; DNA: TGTGCCAGCAGCTTAGCTGCAGGGCGGACTGAAGCTTTCTTT; CDR3: CASSLAAGRTEAFF
size: NA; J: TRBJ2-7; D: NA; V: TRBV7-9; DNA: TGTGCCAGCAGCTCTACTATCCCCCACGAGCAGTACTTC; CDR3: CASSSTIPHEQYF
size: NA; J: TRBJ2-1; D: NA; V: TRBV7-9; DNA: TGTTCCAGCAGCTCAAGGGGGGGTGGGCACTACAATGAGCAGTTCTTC; CDR3: CSSSSRGGGHYNEQFF
size: NA; J: TRBJ1-1; D: NA; V: TRBV21-1; DNA: TGTGCCAGCAGCAAGGACAGGGGTACTGAAGCTTTCTTT; CDR3: CASSKDRGTEAFF
size: NA; J: TRBJ1-1; D: NA; V: TRBV19; DNA: TGTGCCAGTAGTAGGGGGAGGCAGCAGAACACTGAAGCTTTCTTT; CDR3: CASSRGRQQNTEAFF
size: NA; J: TRBJ1-2; D: NA; V: TRBV6-1; DNA: TGTGCCAGCAGCCAAGGAGACAGTGTTTATGGCTACACCTTC; CDR3: CASSQGDSVYGYTF
size: NA; J: TRBJ1-2; D: NA; V: TRBV19; DNA: TGTGCCAGTAGTATAAGCCAGTTGTTCGGGGGCTACACCTTC; CDR3: CASSISQLFGGYTF
size: NA; J: TRBJ2-3; D: TRBD2; V: TRBV25-1; DNA: TGTGCCAGCAGTGAATTAGTGACGGGAGGGATTCTCGGGGATACGCAGTATTTT; CDR3: CASSELVTGGILGDTQYF
size: NA; J: TRBJ2-7; D: TRBD1; V: TRBV29-1; DNA: TGCAGCGTCCGACAGGGGCCTAATATGGAGCAGTACTTC; CDR3: CSVRQGPNMEQYF
size: NA; J: TRBJ2-5; D: TRBD1; V: TRBV19; DNA: TGTGCCAGTAGACTCGACAGGGTTGACGAGACCCAGTACTTC; CDR3: CASRLDRVDETQYF
size: NA; J: TRBJ1-1; D: NA; V: TRBV19; DNA: TGTGCCAGTAGTATCTACCTGAACACTGAAGCTTTCTTT; CDR3: CASSIYLNTEAFF
size: NA; J: TRBJ1-6; D: TRBD1; V: TRBV25-1; DNA: TGTGCCAGCCAAGACAGGGGGGTTTCACCCCTCCACTTT; CDR3: CASQDRGVSPLHF
size: NA; J: TRBJ1-2; D: NA; V: TRBV7-9; DNA: TGTGCCAGCAGCTTAGATAGGCGGGACCGTTACTATGGCTACACCTTC; CDR3: CASSLDRRDRYYGYTF
size: NA; J: TRBJ2-7; D: NA; V: TRBV9; DNA: TGTGCCAGCAGCGTGAACCCTGGGACTCCGAAAAAGACCTACGAGCAGTACTTC; CDR3: CASSVNPGTPKKTYEQYF
size: NA; J: TRBJ1-2; D: TRBD1; V: TRBV5-1; DNA: TGCGCCAGCAGCTCGGACAGGGGGCGACCCTCTAACTATGGCTACACCTTC; CDR3: CASSSDRGRPSNYGYTF
size: NA; J: TRBJ1-5; D: TRBD1; V: TRBV7-2; DNA: TGTGCCAGCAGCTTAATAGGGGGCGGTCAGCCCCAGCATTTT; CDR3: CASSLIGGGQPQHF
size: NA; J: TRBJ2-2; D: TRBD1; V: TRBV10-1; DNA: TGCGCCAGCAGTGAGCCCGGACAGGGGGCGGGCACCGGGGAGCTGTTTTTT; CDR3: CASSEPGQGAGTGELFF
size: NA; J: TRBJ1-2; D: TRBD1; V: TRBV5-4; DNA: TGTGCCAGCAGCTTGCCGGGACAGGGGGTATATGGCTACACCTTC; CDR3: CASSLPGQGVYGYTF
size: NA; J: TRBJ2-3; D: TRBD2; V: TRBV19; DNA: TGTGCCAGTAGTATCTTAGCGGGAGGGCCGTCAGATACGCAGTATTTT; CDR3: CASSILAGGPSDTQYF
size: few; J: TRBJ2-2; D: NA; V: TRBV29-1; DNA: TGCAGCGTTTCGGGGATGCTCACCGGGGAGCTGTTTTTT; CDR3: CSVSGMLTGELFF
size: once; J: TRBJ2-1; D: NA; V: TRBV19; DNA: TGTGCCAGTAGTAATTTAGGGAGGAGGCCCTACAATGAGCAGTTCTTC; CDR3: CASSNLGRRPYNEQFF
size: NA; J: TRBJ2-7; D: TRBD2; V: TRBV2; DNA: TGTGCCAGCAGTGAAGACCTAGCGGGGAGGTACGAGCAGTACTTC; CDR3: CASSEDLAGRYEQYF
size: NA; J: TRBJ2-1; D: NA; V: TRBV7-2; DNA: TGTGCCAGCAGCTTAGGACAGACTGAGCAGTTCTTC; CDR3: CASSLGQTEQFF
size: NA; J: TRBJ1-1; D: NA; V: TRBV4-1; DNA: TGCGCCAGCAGCCAAGATGGAGGGCACACTGAAGCTTTCTTT; CDR3: CASSQDGGHTEAFF
size: NA; J: TRBJ1-3; D: NA; V: TRBV9; DNA: TGTGCCAGCAGCCTAGGGGCAGATCAATCAAACACCATATATTTT; CDR3: CASSLGADQSNTIYF
size: NA; J: TRBJ1-1; D: NA; V: TRBV29-1; DNA: TGCAGCGTTGCCAACGCGGGGGGAACTGAAGCTTTCTTT; CDR3: CSVANAGGTEAFF
size: NA; J: TRBJ1-5; D: NA; V: TRBV19; DNA: TGTGCCAGTAAGATCACAGGGTCGAGCAATCAGCCCCAGCATTTT; CDR3: CASKITGSSNQPQHF
size: few; J: TRBJ1-2; D: TRBD1; V: TRBV27; DNA: TGTGCCAGCAGTTCAACAGGGGGTGGCTACACCTTC; CDR3: CASSSTGGGYTF
size: few; J: TRBJ1-6; D: NA; V: TRBV6-5; DNA: TGTGCCAGCAGTTCGAGAACAGGTGCCTATAATTCACCCCTCCACTTT; CDR3: CASSSRTGAYNSPLHF
size: NA; J: TRBJ1-1; D: NA; V: TRBV5-5; DNA: TGTGCCAGCAGCTTGTACACAGGGAACACTGAAGCTTTCTTT; CDR3: CASSLYTGNTEAFF
size: NA; J: TRBJ1-1; D: TRBD1; V: TRBV7-9; DNA: TGTGCCAGCAGCCTCCAGGGGGTTGAAGCTTTCTTT; CDR3: CASSLQGVEAFF
size: few; J: TRBJ1-5; D: TRBD1; V: TRBV6-1; DNA: TGTGCCACTACGGGACAGGGGAATCAGCCCCAGCATTTT; CDR3: CATTGQGNQPQHF
size: NA; J: TRBJ2-3; D: NA; V: TRBV9; DNA: TGTGCCAGCAGCCCCCGTGGAGGGGGGGGGCCAAGGCCAGATACGCAGTATTTT; CDR3: CASSPRGGGGPRPDTQYF
size: NA; J: TRBJ2-3; D: NA; V: TRBV5-1; DNA: TGCGCCAGCAGCCCACGGCGGGACCACACAGATACGCAGTATTTT; CDR3: CASSPRRDHTDTQYF
size: NA; J: TRBJ1-2; D: TRBD1; V: TRBV28; DNA: TGTGCCAGCAGCGACAGGATTGGGACAGGTGGGAACTATGGCTACACCTTC; CDR3: CASSDRIGTGGNYGYTF
size: NA; J: TRBJ1-6; D: NA; V: TRBV14; DNA: TGTGCCAGCAGCCGTAACAGGGTGGGTTCACCCCTCCACTTT; CDR3: CASSRNRVGSPLHF
size: NA; J: TRBJ2-1; D: NA; V: TRBV5-1; DNA: TGCGCCAGCAGCTTGGTGGGGAGCATGAATGAGCAGTTCTTC; CDR3: CASSLVGSMNEQFF
size: NA; J: TRBJ2-3; D: TRBD1; V: TRBV7-9; DNA: TGTGCCAGCAGCCTCGACAGGGGCACAGATACGCAGTATTTT; CDR3: CASSLDRGTDTQYF
size: NA; J: TRBJ1-5; D: NA; V: TRBV12-5; DNA: TGTGCTAGTGCCCAGACAGGATTCAATCAGCCCCAGCATTTT; CDR3: CASAQTGFNQPQHF
size: NA; J: TRBJ1-1; D: NA; V: TRBV13; DNA: TGTGCCAGCAGCTTAGCCCAACAGGGCCCCTATGAAGCTTTCTTT; CDR3: CASSLAQQGPYEAFF
size: NA; J: TRBJ2-3; D: TRBD2; V: TRBV7-8; DNA: TGTGCCAGCAGCCTCCTTAGCGGGGGGGCGACCACAGATACGCAGTATTTT; CDR3: CASSLLSGGATTDTQYF
size: NA; J: TRBJ1-1; D: TRBD1; V: TRBV18; DNA: TGTGCCAGCTCAACGACAGGGGGCTGGTTCCCTGAAGCTTTCTTT; CDR3: CASSTTGGWFPEAFF
size: NA; J: TRBJ2-5; D: NA; V: TRBV9; DNA: TGTGCCAGCAGCGTAGAGCCAGGCCGCGGGGAGACCCAGTACTTC; CDR3: CASSVEPGRGETQYF
size: NA; J: TRBJ2-1; D: NA; V: TRBV11-2; DNA: TGTGCCAGCAGCTTAGCCTCTTTCAGGGTATCTGAGCAGTTCTTC; CDR3: CASSLASFRVSEQFF
size: NA; J: TRBJ2-3; D: TRBD2; V: TRBV4-2; DNA: TGTGCCAGCAGCCCTGGGACTAGCGGGGGGGTTAGCACAGATACGCAGTATTTT; CDR3: CASSPGTSGGVSTDTQYF
size: NA; J: TRBJ1-5; D: NA; V: TRBV28; DNA: TGTGCCAGCAGCACGTTTAGTTCCAATCAGCCCCAGCATTTT; CDR3: CASSTFSSNQPQHF
size: few; J: TRBJ1-1; D: NA; V: TRBV27; DNA: TGTGCCAGCAGTTTTTCGAGGAACACTGAAGCTTTCTTT; CDR3: CASSFSRNTEAFF
size: NA; J: TRBJ2-1; D: NA; V: TRBV9; DNA: TGTGCCAGCAGCCGCGGGACGTCCTACAATGAGCAGTTCTTC; CDR3: CASSRGTSYNEQFF
size: NA; J: TRBJ1-5; D: NA; V: TRBV18; DNA: TGTGCCAGCTCACCGACAGAAAGCAATCAGCCCCAGCATTTT; CDR3: CASSPTESNQPQHF
size: NA; J: TRBJ2-1; D: TRBD1; V: TRBV7-2; DNA: TGTGCCAGCAGCTCAAGACCGGGACAGGGCTACAATGAGCAGTTCTTC; CDR3: CASSSRPGQGYNEQFF
size: NA; J: TRBJ2-7; D: TRBD1; V: TRBV6-5; DNA: TGTGCCAGCAGCGAGGGTGGGACAGGGGGGGACGAGCAGTACTTC; CDR3: CASSEGGTGGDEQYF